Shown below are 7 T cell receptor beta chains from a single sample sequenced in a study of blood T cells in healthy people across ages. A J-beta primer mix and a sample-barcoded 5' primer were used in a second PCR of about 7 to 12 cycles. Via MiXCR, TCRdb re-called the 5' RACE reads, giving one row per CDR3 protein. In the table there are around 1,900,000 distinct CDR3 sequences, roughly two fifths of which are singletons. Sequencing was performed on blood. Receptors originate from a human donor in good health.

The rearrangement joins TRBV29-1 to TRBJ1-2; a possible D gene is TRBD1 (5 bases). The V and J ends lost 4 bases and 5 bases respectively, with 14 bases between them. CDR1 is SQVTM, CDR2 ANQGSEA, per germline. The CDR3 length is 13 residues. This chain's CDR3 is CSVGSQAVYGYTF. The DNA for the CDR3 is TGCAGCGTTGGTTCACAGGCGGTGTATGGCTACACCTTC.

A remark on this clonotype: The CDR3 does not end in the conserved phenylalanine or tryptophan, so this is likely a read error. The V gene is TRBV3-1, the J gene TRBJ2-5; tentative D call: TRBD2 (6 bases). The CDR3 loop spans 15 amino acids. Trimming removed 1 base at V and 2 bases at J, with 11 bases between. From germline, CDR1 is LGHDT and CDR2 YNNKEL (reference sequence). The CDR3 spells CASSQVWGVQETQYS. For the CDR3, the DNA is TGTGCCAGCAGCCAAGTTTGGGGGGTACAAGAGACCCAGTACTCC.

Note on this clonotype: The junction departs from the called germline gene at one end, perhaps through a read error. The V gene is TRBV7-2, the J gene TRBJ2-5; 9 nucleotides agree with TRBD2. From germline, CDR1 is SGHTA and CDR2 FQGNSA. This CDR3 spans 15 amino acids. In nucleotides, the CDR3 is TGTGCCGGCAGGCGGACTAGCGCGGGGGAAGAGACCCAGTACTTC. It encodes CAGRRTSAGEETQYF.

About this clonotype itself: Since a much larger clone is just one base distant, this may be a read error. V is TRBV20-1 and J is TRBJ2-1, with 7 bases fitting TRBD2. This CDR3 is built from 14 residues. Germline values: CDR1 DFQATT, CDR2 SNEGSKA (reference sequence). DNA for the CDR3: TGCAGTGCGGAAAGCGGGGCGTCCTGCAATGAGCAGTTCTTC. Protein: CSAESGASCNEQFF.

This clonotype has only a few counts. The rearrangement joins TRBV7-3 to TRBJ1-2; 8 bases align to TRBD1. This CDR3 contains 15 residues. CDR1 and CDR2 from the germline V gene are SGHTA and FQGTGA. The V and J ends lost 3 bases and 2 bases, in that order; junction bases with no gene match: 5. The CDR3 DNA reads as TGTGCCAGCAGCTTCGACGGGACAGGCAACTATGGCTACACCTTC. Translated, it gives CASSFDGTGNYGYTF. The complete variable domain, with remaining parts taken from reference TRBV7-3 and TRBJ1-2, reads GAGVSQTPSNKVTEKGKYVELRCDPISGHTALYWYRQSLGQGPEFLIYFQGTGAADDSGLPNDRFFAVRPEGSVSTLKIQRTERGDSAVYLCASSFDGTGNYGYTFGSGTRLTVV.

The CDR3 nucleotides read TGTGCCAGCAGTGAAGCGGGACAGGCCGGAAAGCAGTACTTC. This gives the protein CASSEAGQAGKQYF. The chain is built from TRBV6-1 and TRBJ2-4, with 8 bases that match TRBD1. Trimming at V came to 0 bases and at J to 13 bases, leaving 8 bases not matched to a gene. The CDR3 length is 14 residues. Germline assignment: CDR1 MNHNS and CDR2 SASEGT.

The rearrangement joins TRBV12-3 or TRBV12-4 to TRBJ2-5, with TRBD2 as a possible D gene (5 bases). The DNA end lines up better with TRBJ2-7; the J call may be wrong. This CDR3 spans 14 amino acids. Written as DNA, the CDR3 is TGTGCCAGCACTAGCCCAGCTTCGATCCACGAGCAGTACTTC. The encoded protein is CASTSPASIHEQYF.